The 5 T cell receptor beta chains presented below share a single source sample, sequenced in a study of T-cell memory formation after mild COVID-19. Each CDR3 protein is one row after TCRdb ran MiXCR on the 5' RACE reads. The sample consists of 65,000 to 95,000 distinct CDR3 sequences, roughly 13% of them appearing once. The sample comprised PBMCs or a T cell subset sorted from them (not recorded which). The receptors derive from a man aged 18 to 30 who had mild COVID-19 (a few samples of this study predate the infection). Cell type and time point are not known.

This clonotype was counted a few times. The V and J genes are TRBV6-5 and TRBJ2-3; TRBD2 matches 9 bases. Germline V CDR1 and CDR2: MNHEY, SVGAGI. CDR3 length: 17 amino acids. V lost 6 bases to trimming and J lost 0 bases; unmatched junction nucleotides: 10. DNA for the CDR3: TGTGCCAGCAGACAGAGCGGGGGGCCAGATAGCACAGATACGCAGTATTTT. Encoded protein: CASRQSGGPDSTDTQYF.

This clonotype was counted only a few times. The genes are TRBV7-9 and TRBJ2-7; D gene unclear. V lost 1 base, J lost 1 base, and 5 bases lay in between. In germline, CDR1 is SEHNR, CDR2 FQNEAQ (reference sequence). The CDR3 has 13 amino acids. This CDR3 reads CASSLVQSYEQYF. The CDR3 DNA follows: TGTGCCAGCAGCTTAGTTCAATCCTACGAGCAGTACTTC.

This clonotype was seen a few times. A junction boundary mismatches the germline segment, possibly from a read error. The genes are TRBV7-7 and TRBJ2-2; 14 bases align to TRBD2. CDR1 and CDR2 from the germline V gene are SSHAT and FNYEAQ (reference sequence). The CDR3 consists of 17 residues. The CDR3 nucleotides read TGTGCTAGCAGCCGGGGACTAGCGGGGGAAAACACCGGGGAGCTGTTTTTT. It encodes CASSRGLAGENTGELFF. Variable domain in full (rest from reference TRBV7-7 and TRBJ2-2): GAGVSQSPRYKVTKRGQDVTLRCDPISSHATLYWYQQALGQGPEFLTYFNYEAQPDKSGLPSDRFSAERPEGSISTLTIQRTEQRDSAMYRCASSRGLAGENTGELFFGEGSRLTVL.

This clonotype was found a few times. The rearrangement joins TRBV20-1 to TRBJ2-7; the D gene is possibly TRBD1 (6 bases). Germline loops: CDR1 DFQATT, CDR2 SNEGSKA (reference sequence). Trimming removed 5 bases from V and 0 bases from J, with 14 bases in between. The CDR3 consists of 14 residues. The CDR3 loop reads CSAWTVKSSYEQYV. The CDR3 coding sequence is TGCAGTGCTTGGACAGTAAAAAGCTCCTACGAGCAGTACGTC.

There are a few counts of this clonotype. The chain is built from TRBV11-2 and TRBJ2-1; TRBD1 or TRBD2 may be the D gene (5 bases each). The CDR3 has 12 amino acids. Between the trimmed V and J ends, which lost 5 bases and 9 bases, there was a span of 11 bases. Germline V gives CDR1 SGHAT, CDR2 FQNNGV. CDR3 bases: TGTGCCAGCAGCCCCAGGGACCCTGAGCAGTTCTTC. Residues: CASSPRDPEQFF.